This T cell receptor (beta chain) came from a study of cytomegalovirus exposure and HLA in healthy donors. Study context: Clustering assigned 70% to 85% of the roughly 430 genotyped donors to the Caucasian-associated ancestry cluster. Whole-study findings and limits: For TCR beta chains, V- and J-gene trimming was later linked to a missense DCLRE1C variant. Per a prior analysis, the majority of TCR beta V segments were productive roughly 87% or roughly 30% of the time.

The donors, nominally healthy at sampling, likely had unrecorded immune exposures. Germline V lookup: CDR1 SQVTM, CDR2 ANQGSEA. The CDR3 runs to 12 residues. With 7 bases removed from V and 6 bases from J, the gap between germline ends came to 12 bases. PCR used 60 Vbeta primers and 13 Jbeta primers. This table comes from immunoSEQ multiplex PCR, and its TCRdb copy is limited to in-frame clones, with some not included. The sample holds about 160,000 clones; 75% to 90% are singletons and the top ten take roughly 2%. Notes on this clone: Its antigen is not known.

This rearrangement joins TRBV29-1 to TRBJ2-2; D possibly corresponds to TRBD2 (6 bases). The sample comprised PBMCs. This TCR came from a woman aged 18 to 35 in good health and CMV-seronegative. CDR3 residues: CSASREAGELFF. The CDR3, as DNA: TGCAGCGCCTCGAGGGAGGCCGGGGAGCTGTTTTTT.